These 13 T cell receptor beta chains share one sample of origin, sequenced in a study of T cell responses to AZD1222 COVID-19 vaccine. The assay was immunoSEQ multiplex PCR, and TCRdb's table has in-frame clones only and misses some. The sample yields 150,000 to 200,000 clones, 70% to 90% seen once. Specimen: peripheral blood, collected on day 0 of AZD1222 vaccination. These receptors all stem from an adult in good health.

The V call is TRBV7-6, the J call TRBJ2-5, with 9 bases lining up with TRBD1. The ends lost 5 bases at V and 5 bases at J; junction bases unmatched: 9. Germline V lookup: CDR1 SGHVS, CDR2 FNYEAQ. This CDR3 has 15 residues. CDR3 amino acids: CASSPNPGTGETQYF. DNA of the CDR3: TGTGCCAGCAGCCCCAATCCCGGGACAGGGGAGACCCAGTACTTC.

The chain has TRBV5-4 and TRBJ1-2; 7 bases match TRBD1. The CDR3 loop spans 13 amino acids. Germline V gene lookup returns CDR1 SGHNT and CDR2 YYREEE (reference sequence). Germline trimming cut 3 bases from V and 7 bases from J; bases unmatched to any gene: 6. CDR3 loop: CASSSRGMGGYTF. CDR3 in DNA: TGTGCCAGCAGCTCCAGGGGGATGGGTGGCTACACCTTC.

V gene TRBV5-5 combines with J gene TRBJ1-1; 8 bases are shared with TRBD1. Trimming took 4 bases from V and 10 from J; bases not matched to a gene: 12. Germline V CDR1 and CDR2: SGHKS, YYEKEE (reference sequence). There are 14 residues in the CDR3. The CDR3 spells CASSAPGQGLRAFF. The CDR3 DNA reads TGTGCCAGCAGCGCTCCCGGACAGGGACTACGAGCTTTCTTT. Using reference TRBV5-5 and TRBJ1-1 for the parts outside the CDR3, the full variable domain is DAGVTQSPTHLIKTRGQQVTLRCSPISGHKSVSWYQQVLGQGPQFIFQYYEKEERGRGNFPDRFSARQFPNYSSELNVNALLLGDSALYLCASSAPGQGLRAFFGQGTRLTVV.

This chain uses TRBV6-2 or TRBV6-3 with TRBJ1-4, with 7 bases lining up with TRBD1. V lost 6 bases, J lost 4 bases, and 5 bases stayed unmatched. This CDR3 region has 14 residues. The germline V gene has CDR1 MNHEY and CDR2 SVGEGT. DNA for the CDR3: TGTGCCAGCAGCGAAGGGGGCTTTAATGAAAAACTGTTTTTT. This encodes CASSEGGFNEKLFF.

The gene calls are TRBV7-8 and TRBJ2-5; D is possibly TRBD2 (6 bases). The CDR3 is 14 amino acids. Germline-derived CDR1 and CDR2 are SGHVS and FQNEAQ. V lost 1 base, J lost 5 bases, and 11 bases lay in between. The CDR3 loop is CASSLGSAGETQYF. In DNA, the CDR3 is TGTGCCAGCAGCTTAGGTAGCGCGGGGGAGACCCAGTACTTC.

V gene TRBV14 combines with J gene TRBJ2-7; TRBD2 agrees at 7 bases. The CDR3 consists of 16 residues. Germline V gene data show CDR1 as SGHDN and CDR2 as FVKESK. The V and J ends lost 4 bases and 3 bases, in that order; junction bases with no gene match: 12. This CDR3 is CASSRKGGSRDYEQYF. CDR3 sequence (DNA): TGTGCCAGCAGCCGAAAGGGAGGGTCCCGCGACTACGAGCAGTACTTC.

J is TRBJ1-1 and V is TRBV2; D remains ambiguous. CDR1 is SNHLY, CDR2 FYNNEI, per germline. The CDR3 runs 14 residues. Deletions cut 4 bases from V and 0 bases from J, with 9 bases between. The CDR3 DNA reads as TGTGCCAGCAGTGTCAGTAACATGAACACTGAAGCTTTCTTT. Protein sequence: CASSVSNMNTEAFF.

The rearrangement joins TRBV5-6 to TRBJ2-4; D may match TRBD1 or TRBD2 (5 bases each). Trimming removed 0 bases at V and 9 bases at J, with 7 bases between. CDR3 length: 12 residues. Germline CDR1 and CDR2: SGHDT and YYEEEE. CDR3 amino acids: CASSLGGSIQYF. CDR3 nucleotides: TGTGCCAGCAGCTTGGGGGGGTCCATTCAGTACTTC.

The chain has TRBV7-2 and TRBJ1-5, with TRBD1 matching over 7 bases. After removal of 5 bases from V and 4 bases from J, the junction contained 8 bases not matched to a gene. Germline V lookup: CDR1 SGHTA, CDR2 FQGNSA. This CDR3 region has 15 residues. Written as DNA, the CDR3 is TGTGCCAGCAGCCCCCAACAGGGGAGTAATCAGCCCCAGCATTTT. It is translated as CASSPQQGSNQPQHF.

This chain joins TRBV7-9 and TRBJ1-4; possible D gene TRBD1, 5 bases. The germline V and J ends were trimmed by 7 bases and 7 bases, with 19 bases remaining between them. Looked up from germline, CDR1 is SEHNR and CDR2 is FQNEAQ (reference sequence). The CDR3 has 15 residues. CDR3 sequence (DNA): TGTGCCAGCACCCTAAGGGACCCGACAAGTGAAAAACTGTTTTTT. This encodes CASTLRDPTSEKLFF.

The V and J genes are TRBV3-1 (or the pseudogene TRBV3-2) and TRBJ2-7; D gene uncertain. This CDR3 contains 13 residues. CDR1 LGHDT and CDR2 YNNKEL come from the germline V gene (reference sequence). V was cut by 4 bases and J by 7 bases, with 14 bases left in between. CDR3: CASSLWAREEQYF. CDR3 coding DNA: TGTGCCAGCAGCCTCTGGGCCCGTGAGGAGCAGTACTTC.

Worth noting for this clone: This CDR3 is also generated by other DNA sequences in the sample. The DNA of the CDR3 is TGTGCCAGCAGTTTATCGATCGGGGGAAACTATGGCTACACCTTC. Translation gives CASSLSIGGNYGYTF. The V call is TRBV27, the J call TRBJ1-2; a weak D match, TRBD1 (5 bases). This CDR3 has 15 residues. Between the trimmed V and J ends, which lost 0 bases and 2 bases, there was a span of 10 bases. Germline lookup yields CDR1 MNHEY and CDR2 SMNVEV (reference sequence).

This chain links TRBV5-4 with TRBJ1-4, with a weak D call TRBD1 (6 bases). Deletions cut 4 bases from V and 5 bases from J, with 18 bases between. The CDR3 is made up of 16 amino acids. CDR1 SGHNT and CDR2 YYREEE come from the germline V gene (reference sequence). The CDR3 region has the DNA TGTGCCAGCAGCCCGGACCTCGACAGGAAGAATGAAAAACTGTTTTTT. This gives the protein CASSPDLDRKNEKLFF. Together with reference TRBV5-4 and TRBJ1-4, the CDR3 gives the full variable domain: ETGVTQSPTHLIKTRGQQVTLRCSSQSGHNTVSWYQQALGQGPQFIFQYYREEENGRGNFPPRFSGLQFPNYSSELNVNALELDDSALYLCASSPDLDRKNEKLFFGSGTQLSVL.